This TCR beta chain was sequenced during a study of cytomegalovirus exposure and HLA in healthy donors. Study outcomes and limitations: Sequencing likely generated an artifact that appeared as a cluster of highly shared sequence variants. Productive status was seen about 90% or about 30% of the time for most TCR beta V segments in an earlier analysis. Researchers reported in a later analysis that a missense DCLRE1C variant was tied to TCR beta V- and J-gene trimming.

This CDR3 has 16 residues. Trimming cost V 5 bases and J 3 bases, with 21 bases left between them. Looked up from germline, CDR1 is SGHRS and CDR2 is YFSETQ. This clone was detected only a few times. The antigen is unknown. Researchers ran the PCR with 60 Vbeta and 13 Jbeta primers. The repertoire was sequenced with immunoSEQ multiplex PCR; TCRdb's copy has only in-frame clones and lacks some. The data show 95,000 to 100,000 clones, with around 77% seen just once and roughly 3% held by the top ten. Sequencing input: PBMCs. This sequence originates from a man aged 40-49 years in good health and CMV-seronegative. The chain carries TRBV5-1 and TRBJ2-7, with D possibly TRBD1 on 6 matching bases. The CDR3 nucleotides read TGCGCCAGCAGTCCAGGCATGACAGGACCCCTCTACGAGCAGTACTTC. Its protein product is CASSPGMTGPLYEQYF.